These 14 T cell receptor beta chains share one sample of origin, sequenced in a study of blood T cell repertoires in COVID-19. The method was immunoSEQ multiplex PCR; TCRdb's version includes in-frame clones alone and lacks a portion of them. The sample has about 93,000 clones, roughly 79% seen once. Sequenced material: peripheral blood. Receptors were obtained from a human donor in a cohort sampled during active COVID-19.

The J gene is TRBJ1-5, the V gene TRBV28; D remains ambiguous. The germline V and J ends were trimmed by 8 bases and 0 bases, with 14 bases remaining between them. CDR1 MDHEN and CDR2 SYDVKM come from the germline V gene. This CDR3 region has 15 residues. The CDR3 spells CASLNSGNSNQPQHF. The CDR3 DNA reads as TGTGCCAGCCTGAATTCGGGGAATAGCAATCAGCCCCAGCATTTT. Based on the CDR3 plus reference TRBV28 and TRBJ1-5, the full variable domain is DVKVTQSSRYLVKRTGEKVFLECVQDMDHENMFWYRQDPGLGLRLIYFSYDVKMKEKGDIPEGYSVSREKKERFSLILESASTNQTSMYLCASLNSGNSNQPQHFGDGTRLSIL.

The chain combines TRBV5-4 with TRBJ2-4; 13 bases agree with TRBD2. This CDR3 has 16 amino acids. Germline CDR1 and CDR2: SGHNT and YYREEE (reference sequence). Trimming removed 2 bases from V and 6 bases from J; junction bases left unmatched: 5. The CDR3 nucleotides read TGTGCCAGCAGCTTTCATACTAGCGGGGGGGGAAACATTCAGTACTTC. Translating gives CASSFHTSGGGNIQYF.

This chain links TRBV19 with TRBJ1-2; D is unclear. Germline loops: CDR1 LNHDA, CDR2 SQIVND (reference sequence). The CDR3 loop spans 14 amino acids. The V end was cut by 0 bases, the J end by 2 bases, with 7 bases between. The CDR3: CASSIDGGNYGYTF. DNA of the CDR3: TGTGCCAGTAGTATAGATGGAGGGAACTATGGCTACACCTTC.

The chain links TRBV12-3 or TRBV12-4 to TRBJ1-1, with D unresolved. The length of the CDR3 is 12 residues. Trimming shortened V by 1 base and J by 6 bases, and 6 bases separated the two germline ends. The CDR3 sequence is CASSLDTPEAFF. The CDR3 coding sequence is TGTGCCAGCAGTTTAGACACACCTGAAGCTTTCTTT.

The sample holds a few counts of this clone. V is TRBV5-1 and J is TRBJ1-1; 8 nucleotides align to TRBD1. CDR3 size: 15 residues. CDR1 and CDR2 from the germline V gene are SGHRS and YFSETQ. With 4 bases clipped from V and 1 base from J, the junction kept 6 bases outside the gene matches. CDR3 sequence reads: CASSPRTGRNTEAFF. The CDR3 DNA is TGCGCCAGCAGCCCGAGGACAGGGAGGAACACTGAAGCTTTCTTT.

The chain joins TRBV28 to TRBJ1-5, with TRBD1 matching over 12 bases. V lost 6 bases and J lost 2; bases outside the gene matches: 11. CDR1 is MDHEN, CDR2 SYDVKM, per germline. CDR3 size: 18 residues. The CDR3 reads CASRSPGQGAAGNQPQHF. The CDR3 region has the DNA TGTGCCAGCAGATCACCGGGACAGGGGGCTGCGGGCAATCAGCCCCAGCATTTT.

J is TRBJ2-1 and V is TRBV5-6; TRBD1 matches at 8 bases. The CDR3 totals 15 residues. V lost 2 bases to trimming and J lost 7 bases; unmatched junction nucleotides: 8. The V gene's germline CDR1 is SGHDT and CDR2 YYEEEE. The CDR3 DNA follows: TGTGCCAGCAGCTTATCCGGGACAGGATTGAATGAGCAGTTCTTC. Translated: CASSLSGTGLNEQFF. The variable domain in full, completed from reference TRBV5-6 and TRBJ2-1, reads DAGVTQSPTHLIKTRGQQVTLRCSPKSGHDTVSWYQQALGQGPQFIFQYYEEEERQRGNFPDRFSGHQFPNYSSELNVNALLLGDSALYLCASSLSGTGLNEQFFGPGTRLTVL.

The chain uses TRBV30 and TRBJ1-2; D gene uncertain. This CDR3 contains 11 residues. V was trimmed by 4 bases and J by 7 bases, leaving 10 bases between them. Germline V gene data show CDR1 as GTSNPN and CDR2 as SVGIG (reference sequence). The CDR3 region has the DNA TGTGCCTGGATTGGGAGTTCTGGCTACACCTTC. This encodes CAWIGSSGYTF.

V gene TRBV11-2 combines with J gene TRBJ2-5; D is possibly TRBD2 (5 bases). The V and J ends lost 4 bases and 5 bases respectively, with 11 bases between them. The CDR3 length is 13 residues. CDR1 and CDR2 from the germline V gene are SGHAT and FQNNGV. For the CDR3, the DNA is TGTGCCAGCAGCTCCGGGGTTTGGGAGACCCAGTACTTC. This sequence encodes CASSSGVWETQYF.

The V call is TRBV13, the J call TRBJ1-3; unclear D gene. Germline CDR1 and CDR2: PRHDT and FYEKMQ (reference sequence). CDR3 size: 15 residues. Trimming removed 3 bases at V and 0 bases at J, with 9 bases between. The CDR3, as DNA: TGTGCCAGCAGCTTGGCCCAAACCTCTGGAAACACCATATATTTT. Amino acid sequence: CASSLAQTSGNTIYF.

This chain connects TRBV3-1 (or the pseudogene TRBV3-2) to TRBJ1-6; D gene ambiguous. Trimming took off 0 bases at V and 7 bases at J, with 13 bases between the two ends. The CDR3 contains 16 residues. The germline V gene encodes CDR1 LGHDT and CDR2 YNNKEL (reference sequence). DNA for the CDR3: TGTGCCAGCAGCCAAGATCGTGGGAGCCTGAATTCACCCCTCCACTTT. Protein: CASSQDRGSLNSPLHF.

The rearrangement uses TRBV28 and TRBJ1-6, with 7 bases aligning to TRBD1. The V gene's germline CDR1 is MDHEN and CDR2 SYDVKM. The CDR3 runs 12 residues. The J segment lost 9 bases and the V segment lost 6 bases, leaving 2 bases of the junction unmatched. The CDR3 protein is CASRTGSSPLHF. The CDR3 DNA reads TGTGCCAGCAGGACAGGGTCTTCACCCCTCCACTTT.

This sequence joins TRBV6-1 and TRBJ2-4; maybe TRBD1 (6 bases). V lost 4 bases and J lost 1, with 14 bases in between. The CDR3 covers 16 residues. Germline CDR1 and CDR2: MNHNS and SASEGT. The CDR3 nucleotides are TGTGCCAGCAGTGTCGGGACAATTCGGGCCAAAAACATTCAGTACTTC. This encodes CASSVGTIRAKNIQYF.

This sequence joins TRBV7-9 and TRBJ2-7; TRBD1 aligns across 8 bases. With V trimmed by 5 bases and J by 4 bases, 13 bases remained unmatched. The CDR3 length is 16 residues. The germline CDR1 and CDR2 sequences are SEHNR and FQNEAQ (reference sequence). As DNA, the CDR3 is TGTGCCAGCAGCAAAAGCCCCGGGACAGGACGGTACGAGCAGTACTTC. Its translation: CASSKSPGTGRYEQYF.